This T cell receptor (beta chain) was observed in a study of regulatory T cells in long-lasting Graves disease. The time point denotes: persistent/refractory GD, antithyroid drugs over 5 years with positive TRAb. RNA isolated from PBMCs was used to make the TCR library. Library construction for TCR beta used iRepertoire HTBI primers and Arm-PCR of CDR3 regions. From the multiplex PCR reads, TCRdb called clonotypes with MiXCR, one entry per CDR3 protein. The table lists roughly 500,000 distinct CDR3 sequences, around a fifth of them singletons, with about an eighth in the top ten. This CDR3 spans 14 amino acids. V gave up 6 bases and J gave up 7 bases; unmatched junction bases: 6. CDR1 and CDR2 (germline): SGHRS, YFSETQ.

The TCR was taken from a female donor with Graves disease. Here the sequenced sample was peripheral blood mononuclear cells (PBMCs), taken when the disease was refractory, from a patient treated with antithyroid drugs. The chain combines TRBV5-1 with TRBJ1-6; 8 positions match TRBD1. The CDR3 DNA follows: TGCGCCAGCACCCAGGGGGCTTCGAATTCACCCCTCCACTTT. Protein product: CASTQGASNSPLHF.